This TCR beta chain was sequenced in a study of post-analysis software for immune sequencing data. TCR beta cDNA libraries included unique molecular identifiers. In TCRdb, the PCR reads were re-called with MiXCR into one record per CDR3 protein. The data hold roughly 540,000 distinct CDR3 sequences, with around 31% observed a single time. The clonotype originates from a girl aged 2 to 17 with multiple sclerosis. Sequencing input: blood.

The CDR3 region has the DNA TGCAGCGTTGCTTCTAGCGGGGGCTACGGTGAGCAGTTCTTC. It yields the protein CSVASSGGYGEQFF. The V gene is TRBV29-1, the J gene TRBJ2-1; 10 bases line up with TRBD2. V gave up 4 bases and J gave up 9 bases; unmatched junction bases: 9. This CDR3 comprises 14 residues. In germline, CDR1 is SQVTM, CDR2 ANQGSEA.